What follows describes a single T cell receptor (beta chain). No antigen is known for it. These data are taken from a study of T cell repertoires in cytomegalovirus infection. Study context: Epitope selection comprised recently identified HLA-C-restricted CMV epitopes and well-studied HLA-B-restricted CMV epitopes. Public TCR beta signatures indicated both CMV infection and matching HLA type. Study results and caveats: Summed frequency of shared TCR beta families picked out CMV carriers who also had the relevant HLA. HLA-C-restricted CMV clonotypes gave the most frequent clonotype in two of eight donors.

Germline values: CDR1 LGHNA, CDR2 YSLEER. This CDR3 has 12 residues. The V gene lost 0 bases and the J gene lost 6 bases, with 3 bases spanning the gap. TCRdb independently ran MiXCR on the reads; one entry per CDR3 protein. This sample has 370,000 or so distinct CDR3 sequences; about 35% occur once, and the top ten carry roughly 14%. This sequence originates from a human donor in good health (CMV status not recorded). Some clones in this sample may be carry-over from other donors' samples. Specimen: cultured PBMCs, collected from culture after CMV antigen stimulation. This chain links TRBV4-3 with TRBJ2-1; D not certain. CDR3 amino acids: CASSQDLNEQFF. The CDR3 region has the DNA TGCGCCAGCAGCCAAGATCTCAATGAGCAGTTCTTC.